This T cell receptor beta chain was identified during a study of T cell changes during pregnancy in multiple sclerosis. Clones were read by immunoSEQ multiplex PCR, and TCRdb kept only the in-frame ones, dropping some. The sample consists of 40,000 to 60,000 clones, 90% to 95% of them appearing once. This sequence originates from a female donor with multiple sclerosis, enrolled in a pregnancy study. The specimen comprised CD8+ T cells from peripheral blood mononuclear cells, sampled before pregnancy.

The CDR3 region is CASSESGGTEAFF. CDR3 sequence (DNA): TGCGCCAGCAGTGAGTCAGGGGGCACTGAAGCTTTCTTT. The chain has TRBV10-2 and TRBJ1-1; perhaps TRBD1 as D (6 bases). The V end lost 0 bases, the J end lost 4 bases, and 6 bases lay between the germline ends. Germline-derived CDR1 and CDR2 are WSHSY and SAAADI. CDR3 length equals 13 residues.